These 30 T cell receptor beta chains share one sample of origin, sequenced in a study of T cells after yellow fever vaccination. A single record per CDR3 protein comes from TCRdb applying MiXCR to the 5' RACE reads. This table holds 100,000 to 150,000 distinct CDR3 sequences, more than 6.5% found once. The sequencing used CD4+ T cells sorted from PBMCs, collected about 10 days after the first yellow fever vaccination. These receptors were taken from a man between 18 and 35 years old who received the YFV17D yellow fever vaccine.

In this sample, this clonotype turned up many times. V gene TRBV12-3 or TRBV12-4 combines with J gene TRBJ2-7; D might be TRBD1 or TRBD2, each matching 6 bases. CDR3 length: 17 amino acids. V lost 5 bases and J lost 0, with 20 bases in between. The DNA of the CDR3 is TGTGCCAGCAGTCCCCCCGGGGGCCGGGCCCACTCCTACGAGCAGTACTTC. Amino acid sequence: CASSPPGGRAHSYEQYF.

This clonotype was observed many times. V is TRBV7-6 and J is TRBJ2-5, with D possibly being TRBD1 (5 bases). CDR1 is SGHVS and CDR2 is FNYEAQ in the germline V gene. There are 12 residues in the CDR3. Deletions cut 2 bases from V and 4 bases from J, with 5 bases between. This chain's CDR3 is CASSLQGETQYF. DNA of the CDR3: TGTGCCAGCAGCTTACAGGGAGAGACCCAGTACTTC.

The CDR3 region is CASSPGLLYGYTF. CDR3 nucleotide sequence: TGTGCCAGCAGCCCGGGACTCCTCTATGGCTACACCTTC. The V call is TRBV5-5, the J call TRBJ1-2, with D maybe TRBD1 (5 bases). The ends were cut back, 4 bases at V and 4 bases at J, with 11 bases in the middle. The CDR3 has 13 residues. Germline lookup yields CDR1 SGHKS and CDR2 YYEKEE (reference sequence).

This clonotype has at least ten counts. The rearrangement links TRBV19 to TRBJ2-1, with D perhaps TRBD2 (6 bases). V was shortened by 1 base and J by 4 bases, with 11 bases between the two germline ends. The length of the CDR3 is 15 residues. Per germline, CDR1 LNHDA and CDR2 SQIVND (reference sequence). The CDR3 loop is CASSIASGGYNEQFF. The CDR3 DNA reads TGTGCCAGTAGTATAGCTTCCGGGGGTTACAATGAGCAGTTCTTC.

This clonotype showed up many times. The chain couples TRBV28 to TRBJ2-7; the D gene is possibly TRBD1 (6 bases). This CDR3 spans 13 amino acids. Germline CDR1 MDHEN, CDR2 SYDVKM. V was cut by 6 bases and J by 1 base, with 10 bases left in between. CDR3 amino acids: CASRSGQSYEQYV. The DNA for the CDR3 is TGTGCCAGCAGGAGCGGACAGTCCTACGAGCAGTACGTC.

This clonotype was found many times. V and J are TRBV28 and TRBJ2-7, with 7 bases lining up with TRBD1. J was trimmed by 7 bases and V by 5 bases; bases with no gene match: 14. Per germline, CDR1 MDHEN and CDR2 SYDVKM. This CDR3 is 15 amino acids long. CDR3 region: CASSTPDRQYGEQYV. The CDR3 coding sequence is TGTGCCAGCAGTACCCCGGACAGGCAGTATGGGGAGCAGTACGTC.

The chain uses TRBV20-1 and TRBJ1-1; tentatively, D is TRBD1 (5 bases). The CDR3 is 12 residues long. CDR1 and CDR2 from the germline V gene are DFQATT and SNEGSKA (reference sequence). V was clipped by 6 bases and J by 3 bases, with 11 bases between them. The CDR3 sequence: CSARVIDTEAFF. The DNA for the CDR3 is TGCAGTGCCAGGGTTATAGACACTGAAGCTTTCTTT.

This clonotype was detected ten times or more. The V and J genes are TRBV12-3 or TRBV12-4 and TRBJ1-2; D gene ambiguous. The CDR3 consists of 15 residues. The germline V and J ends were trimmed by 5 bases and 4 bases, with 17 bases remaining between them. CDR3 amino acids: CASSPRTDSLYGYTF. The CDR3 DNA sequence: TGTGCCAGCAGTCCACGGACGGACTCGCTCTATGGCTACACCTTC.

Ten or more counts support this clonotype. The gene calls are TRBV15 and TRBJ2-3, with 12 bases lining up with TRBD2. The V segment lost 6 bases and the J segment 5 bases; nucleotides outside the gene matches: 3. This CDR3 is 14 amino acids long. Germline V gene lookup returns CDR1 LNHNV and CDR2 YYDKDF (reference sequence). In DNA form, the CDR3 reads TGTGCCACCAGAACGGGACTAGCGGGAGATACGCAGTATTTT. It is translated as CATRTGLAGDTQYF.

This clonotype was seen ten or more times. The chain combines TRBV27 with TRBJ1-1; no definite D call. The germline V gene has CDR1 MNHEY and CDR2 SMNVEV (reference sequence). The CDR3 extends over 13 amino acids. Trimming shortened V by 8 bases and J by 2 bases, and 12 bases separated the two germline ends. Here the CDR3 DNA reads TGTGCCAGCGGGTCCCAGGACAACACTGAAGCTTTCTTT. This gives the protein CASGSQDNTEAFF.

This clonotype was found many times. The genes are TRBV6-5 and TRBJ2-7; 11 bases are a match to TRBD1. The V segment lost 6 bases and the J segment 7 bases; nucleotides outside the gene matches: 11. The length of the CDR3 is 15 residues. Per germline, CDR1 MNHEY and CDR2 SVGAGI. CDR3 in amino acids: CASSPRGTGGIEQYF. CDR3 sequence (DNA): TGTGCCAGCAGCCCGAGAGGGACAGGGGGGATAGAGCAGTACTTC.

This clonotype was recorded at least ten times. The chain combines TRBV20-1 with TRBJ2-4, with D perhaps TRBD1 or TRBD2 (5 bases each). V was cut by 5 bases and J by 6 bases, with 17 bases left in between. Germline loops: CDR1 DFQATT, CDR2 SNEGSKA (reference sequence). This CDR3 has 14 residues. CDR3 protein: CSALKSRDLNIQYF. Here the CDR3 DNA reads TGCAGTGCTCTAAAAAGCAGGGACCTAAACATTCAGTACTTC.

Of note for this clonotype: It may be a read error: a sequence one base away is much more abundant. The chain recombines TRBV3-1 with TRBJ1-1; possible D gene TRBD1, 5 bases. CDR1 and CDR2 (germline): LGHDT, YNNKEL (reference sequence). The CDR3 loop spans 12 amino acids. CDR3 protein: CTSSRVNTEAFF. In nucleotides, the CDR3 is TGTACCAGCAGCAGGGTGAACACTGAAGCTTTCTTT.

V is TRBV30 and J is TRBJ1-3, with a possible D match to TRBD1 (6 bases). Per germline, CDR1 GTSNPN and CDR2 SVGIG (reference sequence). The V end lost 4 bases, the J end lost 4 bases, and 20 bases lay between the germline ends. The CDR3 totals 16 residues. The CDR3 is CAWTLAGTTGGNTIYF. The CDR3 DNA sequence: TGTGCCTGGACCCTAGCGGGGACAACCGGGGGAAACACCATATATTTT.

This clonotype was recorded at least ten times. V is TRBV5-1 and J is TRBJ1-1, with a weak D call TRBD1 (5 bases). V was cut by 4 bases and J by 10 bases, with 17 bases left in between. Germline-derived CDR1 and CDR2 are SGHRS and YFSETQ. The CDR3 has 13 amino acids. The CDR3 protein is CASSLSTQGRAFF. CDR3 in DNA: TGCGCCAGCAGCCTATCAACTCAGGGTCGAGCTTTCTTT.

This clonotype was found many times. This CDR3 is CASSQTSGGVQETQYF. The CDR3, as DNA: TGTGCCAGCAGCCAAACTAGCGGGGGGGTCCAAGAGACCCAGTACTTC. The chain couples TRBV4-2 to TRBJ2-5; 13 bases are shared with TRBD2. In germline, CDR1 is LGHNA, CDR2 YNFKEQ. The J segment lost 1 base and the V segment lost 2 bases, leaving 1 base of the junction unmatched. The CDR3 contains 16 residues.

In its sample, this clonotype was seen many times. The CDR3: CASRAWDRDNYGYTF. The CDR3 bases are TGTGCCAGCAGGGCCTGGGACAGGGATAACTATGGCTACACCTTC. The chain joins TRBV5-4 to TRBJ1-2; TRBD1 matches 9 bases. This CDR3 is built from 15 residues. With V trimmed by 5 bases and J by 1 base, 6 bases remained unmatched. Germline CDR1 is SGHNT and CDR2 is YYREEE (reference sequence).

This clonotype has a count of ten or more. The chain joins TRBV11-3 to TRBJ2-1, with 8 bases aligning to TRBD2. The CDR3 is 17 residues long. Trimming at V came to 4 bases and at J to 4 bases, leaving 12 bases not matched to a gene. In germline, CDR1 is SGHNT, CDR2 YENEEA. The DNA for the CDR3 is TGTGCCAGCAGCTCCCAGGGTGGAGCGGGGGCATACAATGAGCAGTTCTTC. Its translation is CASSSQGGAGAYNEQFF.

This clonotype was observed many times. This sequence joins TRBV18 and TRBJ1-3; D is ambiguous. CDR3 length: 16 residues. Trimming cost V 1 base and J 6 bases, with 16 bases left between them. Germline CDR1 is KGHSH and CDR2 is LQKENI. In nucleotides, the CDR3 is TGTGCCAGCTCACCACTGATAGGACCAGCTACAAACACCATATATTTT. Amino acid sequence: CASSPLIGPATNTIYF.

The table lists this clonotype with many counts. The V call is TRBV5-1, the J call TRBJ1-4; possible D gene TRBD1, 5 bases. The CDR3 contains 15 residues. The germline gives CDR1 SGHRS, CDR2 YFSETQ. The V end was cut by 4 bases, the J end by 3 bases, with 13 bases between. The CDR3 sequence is CASSVQGLANEKLFF. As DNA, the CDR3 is TGCGCCAGCAGCGTCCAGGGCCTTGCTAATGAAAAACTGTTTTTT.

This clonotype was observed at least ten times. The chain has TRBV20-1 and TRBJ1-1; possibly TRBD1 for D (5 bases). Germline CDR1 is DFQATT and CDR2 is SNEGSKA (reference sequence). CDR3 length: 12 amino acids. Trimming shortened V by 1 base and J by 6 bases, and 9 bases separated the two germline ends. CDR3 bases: TGCAGTGCTAGAGGGGGGTACTCTGAAGCTTTCTTT. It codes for CSARGGYSEAFF.

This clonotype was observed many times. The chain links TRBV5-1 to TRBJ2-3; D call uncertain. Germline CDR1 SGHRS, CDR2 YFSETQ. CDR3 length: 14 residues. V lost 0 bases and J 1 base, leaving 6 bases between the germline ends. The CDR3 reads CASSLEGRTDTQYF. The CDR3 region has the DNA TGCGCCAGCAGCTTGGAGGGCCGCACAGATACGCAGTATTTT.

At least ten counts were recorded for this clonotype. CDR3 loop: CASSSDRDGGYTF. The DNA of the CDR3 is TGTGCCAGCAGCTCGGACAGGGATGGCGGCTACACCTTC. The rearrangement joins TRBV2 to TRBJ1-2; TRBD1 matches at 8 bases. The CDR3 sequence is 13 residues long. CDR1 and CDR2 from the germline V gene are SNHLY and FYNNEI. The trim removed 6 bases at V and 8 bases at J, leaving 8 bases unmatched.

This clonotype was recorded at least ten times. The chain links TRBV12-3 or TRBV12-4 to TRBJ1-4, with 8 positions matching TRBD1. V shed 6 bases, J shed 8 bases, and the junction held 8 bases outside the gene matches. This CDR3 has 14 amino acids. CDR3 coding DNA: TGTGCCAGCAGCCCGACAGGGGTAGTGGAAAAACTGTTTTTT. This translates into CASSPTGVVEKLFF.

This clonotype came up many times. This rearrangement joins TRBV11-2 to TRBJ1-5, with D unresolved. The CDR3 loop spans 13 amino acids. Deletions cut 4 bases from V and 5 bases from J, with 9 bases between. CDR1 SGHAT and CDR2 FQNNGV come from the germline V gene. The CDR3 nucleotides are TGTGCCAGCAGCTACGCGTCTGATCAGCCCCAGCATTTT. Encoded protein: CASSYASDQPQHF.

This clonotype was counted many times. This CDR3 reads CASSTTPQGLGYTF. The CDR3 DNA is TGCGCCAGCAGCACTACTCCACAGGGACTTGGCTACACCTTC. V gene TRBV5-1 combines with J gene TRBJ1-2; D perhaps matches TRBD1 (6 bases). The V and J ends lost 4 bases and 7 bases respectively, with 17 bases between them. Per germline, CDR1 SGHRS and CDR2 YFSETQ. This CDR3 is 14 amino acids long.

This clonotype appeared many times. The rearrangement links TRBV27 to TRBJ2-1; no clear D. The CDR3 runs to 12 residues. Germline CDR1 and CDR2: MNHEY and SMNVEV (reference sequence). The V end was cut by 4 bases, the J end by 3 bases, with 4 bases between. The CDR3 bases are TGTGCCAGCAGTTCCATCTACAATGAGCAGTTCTTC. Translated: CASSSIYNEQFF.

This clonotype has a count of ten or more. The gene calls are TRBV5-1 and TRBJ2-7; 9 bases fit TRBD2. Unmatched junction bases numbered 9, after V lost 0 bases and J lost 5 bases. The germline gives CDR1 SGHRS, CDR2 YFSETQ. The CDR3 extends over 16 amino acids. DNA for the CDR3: TGCGCCAGCAGCTTGGAAGTGGGGGGACTAGCCCACGAGCAGTACTTC. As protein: CASSLEVGGLAHEQYF.

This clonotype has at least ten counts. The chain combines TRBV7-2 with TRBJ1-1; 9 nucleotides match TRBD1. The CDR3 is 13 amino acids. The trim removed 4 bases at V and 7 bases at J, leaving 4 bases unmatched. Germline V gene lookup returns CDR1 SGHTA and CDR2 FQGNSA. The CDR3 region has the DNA TGTGCCAGCAGCTCGGACAGGGGAGTTGAAGCTTTCTTT. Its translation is CASSSDRGVEAFF.

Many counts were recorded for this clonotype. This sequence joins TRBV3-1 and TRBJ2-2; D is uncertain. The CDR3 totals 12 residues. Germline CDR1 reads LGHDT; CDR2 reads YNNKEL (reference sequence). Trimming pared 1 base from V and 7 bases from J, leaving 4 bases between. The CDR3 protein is CASSQGFGELFF. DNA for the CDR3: TGTGCCAGCAGCCAAGGGTTCGGGGAGCTGTTTTTT.